This T cell receptor (beta chain) comes out of a study of shared clonotypes between healthy human individuals. Donors were healthy HIV-negative adults without recently reported acute infections or vaccinations. Ten immunoSEQ deep assay plates were used to sequence unsorted PBMC DNA. Per the original methods: Junction-only sequences produced by ImmunoSEQ had no quality scores, so filtering differed. Assay: immunoSEQ multiplex PCR; the TCRdb copy retains only in-frame clones and omits some. Clone size and V and J calls were adopted from that table, with D and trimming inferred from the DNA. The profile shows 450,000 or so clones, about 74% of them singletons. Regarding the study as a whole: Enrolling few donors narrowed the genetic and exposure-history diversity that was represented.

This clone has ten or more counts. The antigen is undetermined. There are 13 residues in the CDR3. Germline V gene data show CDR1 as MRHNA and CDR2 as SNTAGT. Trimming removed 2 bases at V and 10 bases at J, with 12 bases between. The chain couples TRBV6-4 to TRBJ2-1; D is unresolved. Material: PBMCs. The clonotype comes from a woman between 40 and 50 years old in good health. Some clones in this sample may be carry-over from other donors' samples. This CDR3 reads CASSDGPVGEQFF. CDR3 sequence (DNA): TGTGCCAGCAGTGACGGTCCCGTGGGGGAGCAGTTCTTC.